A selection of T cell receptor beta chains follows, all from one sample in a study of T cells in Graves' hyperthyroidism and ophthalmopathy. TCRdb processed the multiplex PCR reads anew with MiXCR; each CDR3 protein has one entry. In the table there are more than 300,000 distinct CDR3 sequences, less than 20% of which are singletons. Sequencing input: blood. The receptors shown here come from a man between 18 and 35 years old with Graves' ophthalmopathy. The CDR3 runs from the conserved cysteine through the conserved F or W. The D gene is left open where the match is weak. Clone size is given for some rows only: seen once, a few or many times, or a class if the clone is expanded.

clone_size	d_call	v_call	j_call	cdr3_length	cdr3_nt	cdr3_aa
NA	NA	TRBV18	TRBJ1-1	14	TGTGCCAGCTCACCGAATGGGGGGGACACTGAAGCTTTCTTT	CASSPNGGDTEAFF
few	NA	TRBV15	TRBJ2-7	14	TGTGCCACCAGCAGAGGCCCTGGTCAAGGAGAGCAGTACTTC	CATSRGPGQGEQYF
many	NA	TRBV12-3/TRBV12-4	TRBJ1-5	16	TGTGCCAGCAGTTTCTTAGCAGGGTCTAGCAATCAGCCCCAGCATTTT	CASSFLAGSSNQPQHF
many	NA	TRBV12-3/TRBV12-4	TRBJ1-2	14	TGTGCCAGCAGTGCCCAGGACATCGCCTATGGCTACACCTTC	CASSAQDIAYGYTF
NA	NA	TRBV3-1	TRBJ2-5	14	TGTGCCAGCAGCCAAGATACAACGCAAGAGACCCAGTACTTC	CASSQDTTQETQYF
NA	NA	TRBV28	TRBJ2-2	13	TGTGCCAGCAGTTTGTTCCCTCCCGGGGAGCTGTTTTTT	CASSLFPPGELFF
many	NA	TRBV11-2	TRBJ2-3	14	TGTGCCACCAAAAGCAGATCTAGCACAGATACGCAGTATTTT	CATKSRSSTDTQYF
once	NA	TRBV7-6	TRBJ2-5	14	TGTGTTAGCAGCCGACCAGGGCCCTCGGAGACCCAGTACTTC	CVSSRPGPSETQYF
NA	NA	TRBV5-1	TRBJ2-7	14	TGCGCCAGCAGCTTGGGTATTGACGCCCACGAGCAGTACTTC	CASSLGIDAHEQYF
NA	TRBD1	TRBV19	TRBJ2-5	12	TGTGCCACCAGGACAGGGGAAGAGACCCAGTACTTC	CATRTGEETQYF
many	TRBD2	TRBV5-1	TRBJ2-7	15	TGCGCCAGCAGCGAGACTAGCGGGGGGTCCTACGAGCAGTACTTC	CASSETSGGSYEQYF